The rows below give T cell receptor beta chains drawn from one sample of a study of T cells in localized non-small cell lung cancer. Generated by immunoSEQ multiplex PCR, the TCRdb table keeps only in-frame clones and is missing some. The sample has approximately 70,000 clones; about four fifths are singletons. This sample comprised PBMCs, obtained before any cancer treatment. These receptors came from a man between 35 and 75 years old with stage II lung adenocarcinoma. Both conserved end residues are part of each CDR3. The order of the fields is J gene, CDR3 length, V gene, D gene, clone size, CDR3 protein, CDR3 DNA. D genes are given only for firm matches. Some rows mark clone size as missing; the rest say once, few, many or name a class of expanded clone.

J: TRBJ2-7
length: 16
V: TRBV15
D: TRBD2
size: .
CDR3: CATSRLTGRVPHEQYF
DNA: TGTGCCACCAGCAGATTAACCGGGAGGGTTCCTCACGAGCAGTACTTC

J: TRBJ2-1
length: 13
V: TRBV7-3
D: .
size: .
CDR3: CASSPAKGNEQFF
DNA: TGTGCCAGCAGCCCAGCCAAGGGGAATGAGCAGTTCTTC

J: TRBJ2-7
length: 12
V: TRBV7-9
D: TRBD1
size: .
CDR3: CASSLDRNEQYF
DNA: TGTGCCAGCAGCTTGGACAGGAACGAGCAGTACTTC

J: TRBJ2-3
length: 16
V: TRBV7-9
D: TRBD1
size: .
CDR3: CASRPNQGDRVDTQYF
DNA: TGTGCCAGCAGACCTAATCAGGGGGATAGGGTAGATACGCAGTATTTT

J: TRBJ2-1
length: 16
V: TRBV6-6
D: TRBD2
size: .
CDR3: CASSYGGTSDPNEQFF
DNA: TGTGCCAGCAGTTACGGTGGGACTAGCGACCCCAATGAGCAGTTCTTC

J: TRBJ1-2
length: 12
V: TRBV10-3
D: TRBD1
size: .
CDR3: CAIPGGESGYTF
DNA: TGTGCCATACCAGGGGGCGAGAGCGGCTACACCTTC

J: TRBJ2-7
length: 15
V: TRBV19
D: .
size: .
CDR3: CASSTLYRDGFEQYF
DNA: TGTGCCAGTAGTACCCTATACAGGGATGGGTTTGAGCAGTACTTC

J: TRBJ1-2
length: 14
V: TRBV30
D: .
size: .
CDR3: CAWSVQVTNYGYTF
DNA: TGTGCCTGGAGTGTACAGGTCACTAACTATGGCTACACCTTC

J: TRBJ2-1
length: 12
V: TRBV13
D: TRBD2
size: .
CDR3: CASSSRLAEQFF
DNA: TGTGCCAGCAGCTCGCGACTAGCTGAGCAGTTCTTC

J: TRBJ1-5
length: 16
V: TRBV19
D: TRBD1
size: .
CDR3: CASQNRQGDSNQPQHF
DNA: TGTGCCAGCCAAAACAGACAGGGCGATAGCAATCAGCCCCAGCATTTT

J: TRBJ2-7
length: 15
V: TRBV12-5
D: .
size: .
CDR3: CASAQTGNGLYEQYF
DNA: TGTGCTAGCGCCCAAACGGGGAACGGACTTTACGAGCAGTACTTC

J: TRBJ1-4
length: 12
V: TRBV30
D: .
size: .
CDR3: CAWDRGQEKLFF
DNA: TGTGCCTGGGACCGAGGGCAAGAAAAACTGTTTTTT

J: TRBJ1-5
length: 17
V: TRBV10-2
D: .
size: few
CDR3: CASSERRQGTNNQPQHF
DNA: TGCGCCAGCAGTGAGAGGAGGCAGGGGACAAACAATCAGCCCCAGCATTTT

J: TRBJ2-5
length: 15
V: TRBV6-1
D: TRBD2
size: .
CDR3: CASSAGTSGQETQYF
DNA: TGTGCCAGCAGCGCAGGGACTAGCGGCCAAGAGACCCAGTACTTC

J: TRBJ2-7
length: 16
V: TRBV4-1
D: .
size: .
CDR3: CASSPGMGGSSYEQYF
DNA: TGCGCCAGCAGCCCGGGTATGGGAGGAAGCTCCTACGAGCAGTACTTC

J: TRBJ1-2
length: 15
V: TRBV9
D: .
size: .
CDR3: CASSVGQYFNYGYTF
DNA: TGTGCCAGCAGCGTAGGACAGTATTTTAACTATGGCTACACCTTC

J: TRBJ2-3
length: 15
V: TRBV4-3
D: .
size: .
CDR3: CASSRGGESTDTQYF
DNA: TGCGCCAGCAGCCGTGGGGGAGAGAGTACAGATACGCAGTATTTT

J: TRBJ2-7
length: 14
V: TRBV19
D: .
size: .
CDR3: CASSIGQGGYEQYF
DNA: TGTGCCAGTAGTATTGGGCAGGGTGGCTACGAGCAGTACTTC

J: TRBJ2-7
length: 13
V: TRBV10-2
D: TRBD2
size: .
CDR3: CASTNSGTYEQYF
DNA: TGCGCCAGTACTAATAGCGGGACCTACGAGCAGTACTTC

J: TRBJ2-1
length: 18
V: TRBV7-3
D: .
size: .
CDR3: CASSLPPYGGGINNEQFF
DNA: TGTGCCAGCAGCTTACCCCCATACGGGGGCGGTATAAACAATGAGCAGTTCTTC

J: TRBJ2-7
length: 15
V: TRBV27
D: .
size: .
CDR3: CASSSPGPTMNEQYF
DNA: TGTGCCAGCAGCTCACCAGGGCCCACTATGAACGAGCAGTACTTC

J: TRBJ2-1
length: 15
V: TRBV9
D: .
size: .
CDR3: CASSVGSGSYNEQFF
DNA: TGTGCCAGCAGCGTAGGGTCAGGCTCCTACAATGAGCAGTTCTTC

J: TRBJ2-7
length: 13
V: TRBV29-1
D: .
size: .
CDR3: CSVAPQGNREQYF
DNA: TGCAGCGTGGCTCCCCAGGGTAATCGAGAGCAGTACTTC

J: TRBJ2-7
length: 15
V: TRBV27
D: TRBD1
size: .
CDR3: CASSPSSGGPYEQYF
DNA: TGTGCCAGCAGTCCTAGCTCAGGGGGCCCCTACGAGCAGTACTTC

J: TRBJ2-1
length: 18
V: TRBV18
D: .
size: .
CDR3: CASSPVSRVTESYNEQFF
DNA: TGTGCCAGCTCACCAGTCTCAAGGGTCACTGAGTCCTACAATGAGCAGTTCTTC

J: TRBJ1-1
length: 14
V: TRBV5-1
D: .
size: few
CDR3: CASSLQGRETEAFF
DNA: TGCGCCAGCAGCTTACAGGGAAGGGAAACTGAAGCTTTCTTT

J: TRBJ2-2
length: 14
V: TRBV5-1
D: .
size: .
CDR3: CASSLIGNAGELFF
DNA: TGCGCCAGCAGCTTAATAGGGAACGCCGGGGAGCTGTTTTTT

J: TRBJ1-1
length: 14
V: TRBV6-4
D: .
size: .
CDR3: CASSPGGAGTEAFF
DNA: TGTGCCAGCAGTCCCGGCGGGGCGGGCACTGAAGCTTTCTTT

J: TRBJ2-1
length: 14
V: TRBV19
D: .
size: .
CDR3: CASSIDGSYNEQFF
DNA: TGTGCCAGTAGTATTGATGGGTCCTACAATGAGCAGTTCTTC

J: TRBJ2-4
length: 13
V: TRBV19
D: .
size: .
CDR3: CASSIVEGNIQYF
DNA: TGTGCCAGTAGTATAGTTGAGGGAAACATTCAGTACTTC

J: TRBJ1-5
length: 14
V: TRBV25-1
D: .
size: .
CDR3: CASSDRGLYQPQHF
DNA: TGTGCCAGCAGTGATCGGGGGCTGTATCAGCCCCAGCATTTT

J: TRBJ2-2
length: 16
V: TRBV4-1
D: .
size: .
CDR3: CASSRGGMVHTGELFF
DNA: TGCGCCAGCAGCCGTGGAGGTATGGTGCACACCGGGGAGCTGTTTTTT

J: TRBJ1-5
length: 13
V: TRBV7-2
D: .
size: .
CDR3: CASSLSGEQPQHF
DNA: TGTGCCAGCAGCTTAAGTGGCGAGCAGCCCCAGCATTTT

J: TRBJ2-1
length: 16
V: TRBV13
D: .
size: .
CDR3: CASSLWVDRPQGEQFF
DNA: TGTGCCAGCAGCTTATGGGTCGACAGACCCCAGGGTGAGCAGTTCTTC

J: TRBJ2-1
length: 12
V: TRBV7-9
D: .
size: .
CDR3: CASSSRALEQFF
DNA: TGTGCCAGCAGCTCCAGGGCATTGGAGCAGTTCTTC

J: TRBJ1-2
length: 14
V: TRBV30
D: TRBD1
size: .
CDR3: CAWRPTGVLYGYTF
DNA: TGTGCCTGGAGGCCGACAGGGGTTCTCTATGGCTACACCTTC

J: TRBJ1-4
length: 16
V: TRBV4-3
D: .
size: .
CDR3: CASSQDHGIPNEKLFF
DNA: TGCGCCAGCAGCCAAGATCACGGGATACCTAATGAAAAACTGTTTTTT

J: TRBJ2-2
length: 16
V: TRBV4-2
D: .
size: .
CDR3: CASSQESRTNTGELFF
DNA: TGTGCCAGCAGCCAAGAGTCCCGGACTAACACCGGGGAGCTGTTTTTT

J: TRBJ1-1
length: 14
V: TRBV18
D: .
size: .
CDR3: CASSPRRGYTEAFF
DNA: TGTGCCAGCTCACCTCGTCGGGGATACACTGAAGCTTTCTTT

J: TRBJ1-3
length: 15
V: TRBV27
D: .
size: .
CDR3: CASSLKGPGGNTIYF
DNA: TGTGCCAGCAGTTTAAAGGGGCCCGGAGGAAACACCATATATTTT

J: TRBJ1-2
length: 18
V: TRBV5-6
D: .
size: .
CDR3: CASSLAPLSSTALYGYTF
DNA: TGTGCCAGCAGCTTGGCCCCCTTGTCTAGTACGGCTCTTTATGGCTACACCTTC

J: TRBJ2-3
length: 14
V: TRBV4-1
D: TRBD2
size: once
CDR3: CASSWTSGTDTQYF
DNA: TGCGCCAGCAGCTGGACTAGCGGCACAGATACGCAGTATTTT